A selection of T cell receptor beta chains follows, all from one sample in a study of technical replicates of blood from several donors. Only in-frame clones appear in the TCRdb table, and some are missing; sequencing was by immunoSEQ multiplex PCR. The data contain around 69,000 clones, approximately 96% of them singletons. Source material: T cells isolated from PBMCs. These receptors all stem from a human donor in good health. CDR3s include the opening cysteine and the closing phenylalanine or tryptophan. Fields, in order: clone size, J gene, D gene, V gene, CDR3 DNA, CDR3 protein. A D gene is named only where the DNA matches it firmly. The size of a clone is reported for some rows only, either as once, few or many, or as a class for expanded clones.

>-|TRBJ2-7|TRBD2|TRBV29-1
TGCAGCGTCGGGGGGACGGGACTCTACGAGCAGTACTTC
CSVGGTGLYEQYF
>-|TRBJ2-1|-|TRBV19
TGTGCCAGTAGTATAGAGCACAGGAATTACAATGAGCAGTTCTTC
CASSIEHRNYNEQFF
>once|TRBJ1-3|TRBD1|TRBV6-1
TGTGCCAGCAGTGAAACGGGACAGGGTAACGGAAACACCATATATTTT
CASSETGQGNGNTIYF
>-|TRBJ2-7|TRBD1|TRBV7-9
TGTGCCAGCAGCTTAGGGACAGGGGCCTACGAGCAGTACTTC
CASSLGTGAYEQYF
>once|TRBJ1-5|-|TRBV10-1
TGCGCCAGCAGCTCCGAGGGGGATAGCAATCAGCCCCAGCATTTT
CASSSEGDSNQPQHF
>-|TRBJ2-1|TRBD2|TRBV27
TGTGCCAGCAGGGGTAGCGGGAGCCTATCCTACAATGAGCAGTTCTTC
CASRGSGSLSYNEQFF
>-|TRBJ2-1|-|TRBV5-1
TGCGCCAGCAGCCAACTAGAGCTCTACAATGAGCAGTTCTTC
CASSQLELYNEQFF
>-|TRBJ1-2|-|TRBV2
TGTGCCAGCAGTGTACAGGGCAACTATGGCTACACCTTC
CASSVQGNYGYTF
>-|TRBJ1-1|-|TRBV6-5
TGTGCCAGCAGTTACTCGGCGGGATCGGCAGAAGCTTTCTTT
CASSYSAGSAEAFF
>few|TRBJ2-5|TRBD2|TRBV7-3
TGTGCCAGCAGCCCCTCGACTAGCGGGGGGCAAGAGACCCAGTACTTC
CASSPSTSGGQETQYF
>-|TRBJ2-2|TRBD1|TRBV5-1
TGCGCCAGCAGCTTAGGTTGGGGACAGTCGAACACCGGGGAGCTGTTTTTT
CASSLGWGQSNTGELFF
>-|TRBJ2-7|-|TRBV27
TGTGCCAGCAGTCTATCACCCGGGACTCTTACCTACGAGCAGTACTTC
CASSLSPGTLTYEQYF
>-|TRBJ2-2|-|TRBV19
TGTGCCAGTAGTACCGGTCATCCGAACACCGGGGAGCTGTTTTTT
CASSTGHPNTGELFF
>-|TRBJ2-1|-|TRBV19
TGTGCCAGTAGACTCCAGGGTAGCAGGGGTGAGCAGTTCTTC
CASRLQGSRGEQFF
>-|TRBJ2-1|TRBD2|TRBV9
TGTGCCAGCAGCGTTCTAGCGGGGGCCTACAATGAGCAGTTCTTC
CASSVLAGAYNEQFF
>-|TRBJ2-3|TRBD2|TRBV6-5
TGTGCCAGCAGTCGTAGACTAGCCGACACAGATACGCAGTATTTT
CASSRRLADTDTQYF
>-|TRBJ2-3|TRBD2|TRBV9
TGTGCCAGCAGCGTAGTACTAGCGGGGGACACAGATACGCAGTATTTT
CASSVVLAGDTDTQYF
>once|TRBJ2-7|TRBD2|TRBV10-2
TGCGCCAGCAGTGAGGATGTGTGGCCCGGGACTAGCGAGCAGTACTTC
CASSEDVWPGTSEQYF
>-|TRBJ2-7|TRBD2|TRBV6-1
TGTGCCAGCAGTGCAACCGGGACTAGCAGAGGGCAGTACTTC
CASSATGTSRGQYF
>-|TRBJ2-5|-|TRBV10-3
TGTGCCATCAGTGACCGTCAAGAGACCCAGTACTTC
CAISDRQETQYF
>once|TRBJ1-4|-|TRBV30
TGTGCCTGGAGTTTGGGGGGGGATGAAAAACTGTTTTTT
CAWSLGGDEKLFF
>once|TRBJ1-3|-|TRBV19
TGTGCCAGTAGATCGGGACACATCTGGGGAAACACCATATATTTT
CASRSGHIWGNTIYF
>-|TRBJ2-3|-|TRBV28
TGTGCCAGCTGGACTTCAGATACGCAGTATTTT
CASWTSDTQYF
>-|TRBJ1-5|TRBD1|TRBV28
TGTGCCAGCAGTTTAGACAGGGTTAGCAATCAGCCCCAGCATTTT
CASSLDRVSNQPQHF
>-|TRBJ2-1|TRBD2|TRBV10-3
TGTGCCATCAGCGGGACTAGCGGGATACACAATGAGCAGTTCTTC
CAISGTSGIHNEQFF
>once|TRBJ2-7|TRBD2|TRBV4-1
TGCGCCAGCAGGGGACTAGCGGGAGCCTACGAGCAGTACTTC
CASRGLAGAYEQYF
>-|TRBJ1-3|TRBD1|TRBV5-4
TGTGCCAGCAGACCCCAGACAGGGAGTGACACCATATATTTT
CASRPQTGSDTIYF
>-|TRBJ1-5|-|TRBV19
TGTGCCAGTAGTATAACTCAAACTAGCAATCAGCCCCAGCATTTT
CASSITQTSNQPQHF
>-|TRBJ1-2|-|TRBV30
TGTGCCTGGAGTGGGTCCCGGGAAGGCTACACCTTC
CAWSGSREGYTF
>-|TRBJ1-1|-|TRBV6-1
TGTGCCAGCGCGCAGGAGAACACTGAAGCTTTCTTT
CASAQENTEAFF
>-|TRBJ1-1|TRBD1|TRBV7-9
TGTGCCACCCTCCGGGACAGGGTTGGCAAAGCTTTCTTT
CATLRDRVGKAFF
>-|TRBJ1-2|TRBD1|TRBV7-9
TGTGCCAGCAGCTTCGGCTCGACAGGGGGCGATGGCTACACCTTC
CASSFGSTGGDGYTF
>-|TRBJ1-4|TRBD1|TRBV2
TGTGCCAGCAAACCGGGACAGCTTAATGAAAAACTGTTTTTT
CASKPGQLNEKLFF
>-|TRBJ2-7|TRBD1|TRBV27
TGTGCCAGCAGTTCGCGGCAGGGGGTCTACGAGCAGTACTTC
CASSSRQGVYEQYF
>-|TRBJ1-1|-|TRBV19
TGTGCCAGTAGTATCGGAGGAGTTGCGAACACTGAAGCTTTCTTT
CASSIGGVANTEAFF